The 14 T cell receptor beta chains listed next were all sequenced from one sample in a study of cytomegalovirus exposure and HLA in healthy donors. PCR used 60 Vbeta primers and 13 Jbeta primers. Sequencing was performed with immunoSEQ multiplex PCR; in TCRdb, only in-frame clones are kept and a portion is missing. The sample holds roughly 30,000 clones. The material sequenced was PBMCs. All receptors come from a female donor in good health and CMV-seronegative.

The chain is built from TRBV2 and TRBJ1-1; 7 nucleotides line up with TRBD1. CDR3 length equals 14 residues. V dropped 8 bases and J dropped 0; count of bases not matched to a gene: 6. The V gene's germline CDR1 is SNHLY and CDR2 FYNNEI. The DNA for the CDR3 is TGTGCCAGCCACCACAGGGGAATGAACACTGAAGCTTTCTTT. Amino acid sequence: CASHHRGMNTEAFF.

This CDR3 is CSASRRANTEAFF. CDR3 coding DNA: TGCAGCGCCTCGCGGCGGGCGAACACTGAAGCTTTCTTT. The V and J genes are TRBV29-1 and TRBJ1-1, with no clear D. The ends were cut back, 7 bases at V and 1 base at J, with 13 bases in the middle. Germline-derived CDR1 and CDR2 are SQVTM and ANQGSEA. The CDR3 runs to 13 residues.

The chain couples TRBV5-6 to TRBJ2-7, with D perhaps matching TRBD2 (5 bases). V dropped 0 bases and J dropped 0 bases, with 10 bases sitting between them. The CDR3 consists of 15 residues. From germline, CDR1 is SGHDT and CDR2 YYEEEE. DNA for the CDR3: TGTGCCAGCAGCTTGGGGTTGGGGAGCTCCTACGAGCAGTACTTC. Translation: CASSLGLGSSYEQYF.

The chain combines TRBV7-2 with TRBJ2-3, with TRBD2 matching over 14 bases. With V trimmed by 1 base and J by 6 bases, 3 bases remained unmatched. Germline-derived CDR1 and CDR2 are SGHTA and FQGNSA. The CDR3 sequence is 16 residues long. CDR3 sequence (DNA): TGTGCCAGCAGCTTAGGGACTAGCGGGGGGCCGGATACGCAGTATTTT. Its translation: CASSLGTSGGPDTQYF.

The gene calls are TRBV18 and TRBJ2-3; D may be TRBD2 (5 bases). Germline V gives CDR1 KGHSH, CDR2 LQKENI. CDR3 length: 16 amino acids. Trimming stripped 2 bases from V and 2 bases from J, with 14 bases between. CDR3 coding DNA: TGTGCCAGCTCACCAAACACTACGGGATACACAGATACGCAGTATTTT. Its protein is CASSPNTTGYTDTQYF.

V gene TRBV18 combines with J gene TRBJ1-2; 9 bases line up with TRBD1. The CDR3 spans 15 residues. Germline V gene data show CDR1 as KGHSH and CDR2 as LQKENI. Losses at the gene ends were 2 bases for V and 3 bases for J; bases not matched to a gene: 4. For the CDR3, the DNA is TGTGCCAGCTCACCATGGGACAGGGTGGACTATGGCTACACCTTC. Protein sequence: CASSPWDRVDYGYTF.

The chain is built from TRBV9 and TRBJ1-1; 7 bases align to TRBD1. Per the germline V gene, CDR1 is SGDLS and CDR2 is YYNGEE. The CDR3 contains 15 residues. The V segment lost 7 bases and the J segment 0 bases; nucleotides outside the gene matches: 9. The CDR3 DNA reads TGTGCCAGCGGCCTGACAGGGACCATGAACACTGAAGCTTTCTTT. Amino acids: CASGLTGTMNTEAFF.

The CDR3 nucleotides read TGTGCCAGCAGCAGCCCGGGGAGCGGGGGGCCTTCCTACGAGCAGTACTTC. This encodes CASSSPGSGGPSYEQYF. The V call is TRBV11-3, the J call TRBJ2-7; 9 bases are shared with TRBD2. The CDR3 runs 17 residues. J gave up 1 base and V 5 bases, and 12 bases lay outside the gene matches. In germline, CDR1 is SGHNT, CDR2 YENEEA.

The CDR3 DNA reads TGCGCCAGCAGCCGCCAGACAGGGGGAGTTTTGGGGGAGCAGTACTTC. This gives the protein CASSRQTGGVLGEQYF. The rearrangement uses TRBV5-1 and TRBJ2-7; TRBD1 matches at 9 bases. Germline V gives CDR1 SGHRS, CDR2 YFSETQ. J was trimmed by 7 bases and V by 4 bases; bases with no gene match: 15. This CDR3 region has 16 residues.

The genes are TRBV5-1 and TRBJ1-2; D is perhaps TRBD1 (5 bases). From germline, CDR1 is SGHRS and CDR2 YFSETQ. Trimming shortened V by 0 bases and J by 5 bases, and 11 bases separated the two germline ends. The CDR3 has 14 residues. CDR3 nucleotide sequence: TGCGCCAGCAGCTTGGGCCAGGGCGGATATGGCTACACCTTC. It encodes CASSLGQGGYGYTF. The full variable domain, completed using reference TRBV5-1 and TRBJ1-2, is KAGVTQTPRYLIKTRGQQVTLSCSPISGHRSVSWYQQTPGQGLQFLFEYFSETQRNKGNFPGRFSGRQFSNSRSEMNVSTLELGDSALYLCASSLGQGGYGYTFGSGTRLTVV.

The V call is TRBV7-2, the J call TRBJ2-3, with no clear D. This CDR3 is built from 15 residues. CDR1 and CDR2 from the germline V gene are SGHTA and FQGNSA. The V end lost 1 base, the J end lost 5 bases, and 13 bases lay between the germline ends. The CDR3: CASSLDSGSGDTQYF. The DNA for the CDR3 is TGTGCCAGCAGCTTAGATAGTGGATCGGGAGATACGCAGTATTTT.

The chain recombines TRBV18 with TRBJ2-7, with no clear D. Germline V CDR1 and CDR2: KGHSH, LQKENI. The CDR3 covers 13 residues. V was pared by 6 bases and J by 2 bases, with 11 bases between. CDR3 region: CASSTGSAYEQYF. The CDR3 bases are TGTGCCAGCTCTACCGGGTCTGCCTACGAGCAGTACTTC.

The V gene is TRBV25-1, the J gene TRBJ1-6; D not resolved. CDR3 length: 10 residues. Trimming stripped 8 bases from V and 9 bases from J, with 5 bases between. Germline values: CDR1 MGHDK, CDR2 SYGVNS. The CDR3 coding sequence is TGTGCCAGCGGTAGTTCACCCCTCCACTTT. It yields the protein CASGSSPLHF.

The chain links TRBV4-3 to TRBJ2-5; TRBD1 matches 10 bases. This CDR3 region has 15 residues. V was clipped by 4 bases and J by 5 bases; unmatched bases: 7. Looked up from germline, CDR1 is LGHNA and CDR2 is YSLEER. CDR3 DNA sequence: TGCGCCAGCAGCCTTCGGGACAGGGGTGGGGAGACCCAGTACTTC. It specifies CASSLRDRGGETQYF.